This note documents a single T cell receptor beta chain sequence. This CDR3 has 15 amino acids. Germline V gene data show CDR1 as SGHVS and CDR2 as FQNEAQ. The V gene end was trimmed by 1 base and the J gene end by 5 bases; junction bases not matched to a gene: 5. One entry per CDR3 protein results from TCRdb running MiXCR on the RT-PCR reads. Among hundreds of thousands of distinct CDR3 sequences, roughly 17% were seen once, and the ten largest hold about 7%. These data belong to a study of patients and donors after allogeneic stem cell transplantation. This chain uses TRBV7-8 with TRBJ2-5, with TRBD1 identical over 9 bases. This sequence originates from a human donor who was either an allogeneic HSCT recipient or a stem cell or donor lymphocyte infusion donor (not recorded which). It is not recorded whose cells these are; they may come from a transplant donor. The specimen sequenced was blood, either unsorted or a sorted T cell fraction (not recorded which). CDR3 protein: CASSLGTGAGETQYF. The CDR3 region has the DNA TGTGCCAGCAGCTTAGGGACAGGGGCGGGGGAGACCCAGTACTTC.